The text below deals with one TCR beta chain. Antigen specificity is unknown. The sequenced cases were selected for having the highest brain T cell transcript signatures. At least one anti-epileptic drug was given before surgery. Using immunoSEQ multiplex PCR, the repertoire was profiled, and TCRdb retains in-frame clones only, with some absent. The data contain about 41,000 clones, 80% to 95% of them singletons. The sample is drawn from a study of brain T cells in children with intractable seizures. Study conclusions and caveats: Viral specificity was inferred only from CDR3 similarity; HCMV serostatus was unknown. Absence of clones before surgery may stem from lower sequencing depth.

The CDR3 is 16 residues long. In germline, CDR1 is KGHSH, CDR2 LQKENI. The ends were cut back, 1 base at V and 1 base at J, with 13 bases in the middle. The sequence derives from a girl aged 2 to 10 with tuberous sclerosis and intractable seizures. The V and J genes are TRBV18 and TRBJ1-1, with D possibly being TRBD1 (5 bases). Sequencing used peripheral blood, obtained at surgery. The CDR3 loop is CASSPLREFSNTEAFF. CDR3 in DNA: TGTGCCAGCTCACCACTCAGGGAATTTTCGAACACTGAAGCTTTCTTT.